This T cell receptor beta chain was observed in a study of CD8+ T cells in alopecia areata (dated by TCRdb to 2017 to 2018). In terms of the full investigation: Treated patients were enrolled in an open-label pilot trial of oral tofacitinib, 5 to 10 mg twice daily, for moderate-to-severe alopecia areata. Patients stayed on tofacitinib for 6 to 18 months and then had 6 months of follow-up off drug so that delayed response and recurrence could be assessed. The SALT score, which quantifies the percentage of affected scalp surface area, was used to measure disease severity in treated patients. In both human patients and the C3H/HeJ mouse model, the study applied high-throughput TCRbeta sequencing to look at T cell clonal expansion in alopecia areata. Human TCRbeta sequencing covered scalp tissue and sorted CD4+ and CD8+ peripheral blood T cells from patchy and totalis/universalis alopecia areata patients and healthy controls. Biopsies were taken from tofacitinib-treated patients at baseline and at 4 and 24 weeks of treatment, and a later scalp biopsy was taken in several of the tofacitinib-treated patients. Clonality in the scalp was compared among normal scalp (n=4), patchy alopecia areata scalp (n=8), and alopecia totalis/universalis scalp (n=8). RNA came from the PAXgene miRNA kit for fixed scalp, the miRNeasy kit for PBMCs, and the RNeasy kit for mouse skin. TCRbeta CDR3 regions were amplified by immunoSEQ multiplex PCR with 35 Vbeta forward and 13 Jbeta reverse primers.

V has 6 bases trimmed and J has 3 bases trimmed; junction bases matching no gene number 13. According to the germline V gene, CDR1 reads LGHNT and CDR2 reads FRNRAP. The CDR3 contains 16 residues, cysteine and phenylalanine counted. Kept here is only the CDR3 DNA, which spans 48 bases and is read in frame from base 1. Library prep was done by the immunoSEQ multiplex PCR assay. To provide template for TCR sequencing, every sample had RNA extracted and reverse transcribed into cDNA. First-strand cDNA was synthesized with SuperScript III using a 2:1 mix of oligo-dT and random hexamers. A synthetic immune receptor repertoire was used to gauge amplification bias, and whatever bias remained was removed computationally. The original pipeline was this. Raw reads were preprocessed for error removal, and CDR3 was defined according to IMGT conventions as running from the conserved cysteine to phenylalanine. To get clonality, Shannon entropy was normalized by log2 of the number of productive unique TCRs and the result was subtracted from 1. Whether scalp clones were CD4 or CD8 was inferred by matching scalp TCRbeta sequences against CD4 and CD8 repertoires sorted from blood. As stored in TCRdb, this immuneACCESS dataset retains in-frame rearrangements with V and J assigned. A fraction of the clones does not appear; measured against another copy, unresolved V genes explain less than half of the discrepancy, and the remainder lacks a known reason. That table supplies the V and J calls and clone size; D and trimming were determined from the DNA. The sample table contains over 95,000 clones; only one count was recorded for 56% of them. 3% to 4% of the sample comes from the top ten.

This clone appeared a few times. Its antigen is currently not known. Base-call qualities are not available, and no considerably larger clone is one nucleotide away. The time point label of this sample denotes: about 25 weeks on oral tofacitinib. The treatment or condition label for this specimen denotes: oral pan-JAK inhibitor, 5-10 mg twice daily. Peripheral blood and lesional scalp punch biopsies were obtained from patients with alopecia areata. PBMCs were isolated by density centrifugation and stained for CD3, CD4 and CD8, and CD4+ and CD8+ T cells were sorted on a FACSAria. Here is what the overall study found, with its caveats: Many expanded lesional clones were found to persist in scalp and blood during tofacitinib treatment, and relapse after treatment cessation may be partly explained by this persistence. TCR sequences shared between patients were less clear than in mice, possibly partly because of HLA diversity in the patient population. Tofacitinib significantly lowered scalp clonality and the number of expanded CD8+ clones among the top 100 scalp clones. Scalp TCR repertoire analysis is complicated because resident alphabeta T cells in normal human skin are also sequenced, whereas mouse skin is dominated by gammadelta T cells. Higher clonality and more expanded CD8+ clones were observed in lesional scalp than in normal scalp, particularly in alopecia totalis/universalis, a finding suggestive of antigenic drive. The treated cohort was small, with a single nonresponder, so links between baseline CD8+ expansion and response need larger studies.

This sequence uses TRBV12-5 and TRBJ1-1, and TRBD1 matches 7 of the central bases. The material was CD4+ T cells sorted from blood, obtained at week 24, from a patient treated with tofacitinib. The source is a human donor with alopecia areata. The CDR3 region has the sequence CASGPRGITGDTEAFF. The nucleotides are TGTGCTAGTGGCCCAAGGGGGATTACAGGGGACACTGAAGCTTTCTTT. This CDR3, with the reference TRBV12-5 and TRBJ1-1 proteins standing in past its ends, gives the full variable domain DARVTQTPRHKVTEMGQEVTMRCQPILGHNTVFWYRQTMMQGLELLAYFRNRAPLDDSGMPKDRFSAEMPDATLATLKIQPSEPRDSAVYFCASGPRGITGDTEAFFGQGTRLTVV.